This TCR beta chain was sequenced during a study of chemoradiotherapy in HPV16-positive cancers. Study overall: Candidate HPV-specific clones and shared TCR motifs came from a couple of HPV16-positive patients. Points from the study as a whole: During treatment, candidate HPV-specific clones and E7-related motifs expanded in tumor. In HPV16-positive patients, HPV-responsive T-cell expansion tracked better recurrence-free survival. Functional assays defining HPV-specific T cells used only a couple of HPV16-positive patients.

The V gene end was trimmed by 6 bases and the J gene end by 7 bases; junction bases not matched to a gene: 2. This CDR3 is 13 amino acids long. The germline V gene has CDR1 MNHNS and CDR2 SASEGT. About this clone: As yet, its antigen is unknown.

This table comes from immunoSEQ multiplex PCR, and its TCRdb copy is limited to in-frame clones, with some not included. Here the sample spans 15,000 to 20,000 clones, roughly nine tenths being singletons. The input for sequencing was blood, taken from a patient who underwent chemoradiotherapy. This sequence originates from a human donor with HPV-associated anogenital cancer. The chain couples TRBV6-1 to TRBJ2-1; 11 positions agree with TRBD2. The CDR3 reads CASRVAGGNEQFF. The CDR3 DNA is TGTGCCAGCAGAGTAGCGGGGGGGAATGAGCAGTTCTTC.